This passage covers 8 T cell receptor beta chains from one sample sequenced in a study of post-analysis software for immune sequencing data. Findings of the study overall: Comparison of patients with controls showed roughly five TRBV segments more frequent in patients, TRBV5-6, TRBV5-1 and TRBV20-1 among them.

The TCR beta cDNA libraries carried unique molecular identifiers. TCRdb ran MiXCR on the PCR reads and lists one entry per CDR3 protein. The table shows fewer than 850,000 distinct CDR3 sequences, with 25% to 30% occurring only once. For these receptors, no antigen is known. Sequences were obtained from blood. The origin of the receptors is a girl aged 10-17 years with multiple sclerosis.

With respect to this clonotype: Mismatch with germline at one junction end may stem from a read error. This rearrangement joins TRBV29-1 to TRBJ1-1, with 7 bases matching TRBD1. CDR3 size: 14 residues. Germline values: CDR1 SQVTM, CDR2 ANQGSEA. In nucleotides, the CDR3 is TGCGGCGGTAAATCCGGGACAGAGAACACTGAAGCCTTCTTT. Translated: CGGKSGTENTEAFF. The entire variable domain, with the rest obtained from reference TRBV29-1 and TRBJ1-1, is as follows: SAVISQKPSRDICQRGTSLTIQCQVDSQVTMMFWYRQQPGQSLTLIATANQGSEATYESGFVIDKFPISRPNLTFSTLTVSNMSPEDSSIYLCGGKSGTENTEAFFGQGTRLTVV.

This clonotype was recorded at least ten times. This chain connects TRBV10-3 to TRBJ2-1, with TRBD1 as a possible D gene (6 bases). The CDR3 totals 13 residues. Looked up from germline, CDR1 is ENHRY and CDR2 is SYGVKD. Trimming stripped 6 bases from V and 8 bases from J, with 14 bases between. The CDR3 region has the DNA TGTGCCATCAGGAGGGACATCTCAGATGAGCAGTTCTTC. The encoded protein is CAIRRDISDEQFF.

V and J are TRBV2 and TRBJ1-1; no reliable D call. V was shortened by 4 bases and J by 0 bases, with 12 bases between the two germline ends. Germline CDR1 and CDR2: SNHLY and FYNNEI. CDR3 length equals 15 residues. CDR3 sequence: CASSVNSILNTEAFF. CDR3 coding DNA: TGTGCCAGCAGTGTAAATTCGATACTGAACACTGAAGCTTTCTTT.

The chain combines TRBV2 with TRBJ2-5; 10 bases match TRBD1. After removal of 6 bases from V and 7 bases from J, the junction contained 8 bases not matched to a gene. The CDR3 spans 14 residues. Germline lookup yields CDR1 SNHLY and CDR2 FYNNEI. CDR3 sequence: CASSSDRGFGTQYF. For the CDR3, the DNA is TGTGCCAGCAGCTCGGACAGGGGGTTTGGGACCCAGTACTTC.

The V and J genes are TRBV19 and TRBJ2-6; TRBD1 agrees at 7 bases. Germline assignment: CDR1 LNHDA and CDR2 SQIVND (reference sequence). Trimming cost V 3 bases and J 2 bases; bases outside gene matches: 7. The CDR3 consists of 17 residues. The CDR3 DNA is TGTGCCAGTAGTATTCTCAGGGGGACCACTGGGGCCAACGTCCTGACTTTC. Translated: CASSILRGTTGANVLTF.

This clonotype was counted a few times. Here the CDR3 DNA reads TGCAGTGCTAGAGATAGGGTTAGCCAAGAGACCCAGTACTTC. Residues: CSARDRVSQETQYF. The chain has TRBV20-1 and TRBJ2-5; the D is unclear. Germline CDR1 reads DFQATT; CDR2 reads SNEGSKA (reference sequence). The V gene lost 0 bases and the J gene lost 1 base, with 9 bases spanning the gap. The CDR3 is 14 amino acids.

This clonotype was seen more than once but under ten times. This rearrangement joins TRBV6-1 to TRBJ1-1, with TRBD1 as a possible D gene (5 bases). This CDR3 is 13 amino acids long. Germline V gene data show CDR1 as MNHNS and CDR2 as SASEGT. Between the trimmed V and J ends, which lost 3 bases and 1 base, there was a span of 6 bases. Here the CDR3 DNA reads TGTGCCAGCAGTGACACAGGGAACACTGAAGCTTTCTTT. It translates to CASSDTGNTEAFF.

This clonotype was observed a few times. The rearrangement links TRBV20-1 to TRBJ1-6; 9 nucleotides line up with TRBD1. The CDR3 extends over 15 amino acids. The ends lost 6 bases at V and 4 bases at J; junction bases unmatched: 7. Looked up from germline, CDR1 is DFQATT and CDR2 is SNEGSKA (reference sequence). The CDR3 spells CSARGQGQYNSPLHF. Written as DNA, the CDR3 is TGCAGTGCCCGGGGACAGGGCCAATATAATTCACCCCTCCACTTT.